This TCR beta chain was recovered during a study of shared clonotypes between healthy human individuals. Some clones are missing from TCRdb's copy, which holds only in-frame ones; the method was immunoSEQ multiplex PCR. The sample holds about a million clones, about 80% seen once. Sequenced sample: memory CD4+ T cells sorted from blood. Specified subset: CD45RA-negative fraction. This sequence originates from a man in his late teens or twenties in good health.

Written as DNA, the CDR3 is TGTGCCAGCCGGAATTCGGGTATCGTACAGACCCAGTACTTC. It is translated as CASRNSGIVQTQYF. The chain uses TRBV6-6 and TRBJ2-5; D unresolved. This CDR3 is 14 amino acids long. V was clipped by 8 bases and J by 6 bases, with 19 bases between them. CDR1 and CDR2 from the germline V gene are MNHNY and SVGAGI (reference sequence).